Listed below are T cell receptor beta chains from one sample, sequenced in a study of graft-versus-host responses after intestinal transplantation. Method: immunoSEQ multiplex PCR; TCRdb's copy keeps in-frame clones and lacks some. Seen here are roughly 92,000 clones, about nine tenths observed once, and the top ten hold roughly 0.28%. Their recognized antigens are unknown. The sequences come from unstimulated CD4+ T cells sorted from spleen or lymph node cells, collected before transplant. The receptors stem from a human donor who was the organ donor for an intestinal transplant. The CDR3 runs from the conserved cysteine through the conserved F or W. Each record gives: clone size, D gene, J gene, CDR3 length, V gene, CDR3 DNA, CDR3 protein. D genes are given only for firm matches. Size is omitted from some rows. Given values are once, few, many or a class for expanded clones.

abundance: -; d_gene: -; j_gene: TRBJ1-2; len: 13; v_gene: TRBV6-1; CDR3nt: TGTGCCAGCAGTGAAAACAGGAGAGATGGCTACACCTTC; CDR3aa: CASSENRRDGYTF
abundance: -; d_gene: TRBD1; j_gene: TRBJ1-1; len: 15; v_gene: TRBV19; CDR3nt: TGTGCCAGTAGTACGACCGGGACAGGGAACACTGAAGCTTTCTTT; CDR3aa: CASSTTGTGNTEAFF
abundance: -; d_gene: -; j_gene: TRBJ2-7; len: 13; v_gene: TRBV6-6; CDR3nt: TGTGCCAGCAGCAAGGGGGGGCGGCCCGAGCAGTACTTC; CDR3aa: CASSKGGRPEQYF
abundance: -; d_gene: -; j_gene: TRBJ2-6; len: 15; v_gene: TRBV15; CDR3nt: TGTGCCACCAGCAGAGGGCAATCTGGGGCCAACGTCCTGACTTTC; CDR3aa: CATSRGQSGANVLTF
abundance: few; d_gene: -; j_gene: TRBJ1-5; len: 14; v_gene: TRBV6-5; CDR3nt: TGTGCCAGCAGTTACTCGGCTGTTGGTCAGCCCCAGCATTTT; CDR3aa: CASSYSAVGQPQHF
abundance: -; d_gene: TRBD1; j_gene: TRBJ2-3; len: 16; v_gene: TRBV5-5; CDR3nt: TGTGCCAGCAGCCCCCCCCGGACAGGGAGCACAGATACGCAGTATTTT; CDR3aa: CASSPPRTGSTDTQYF
abundance: few; d_gene: TRBD1; j_gene: TRBJ2-7; len: 13; v_gene: TRBV25-1; CDR3nt: TGTGCCAGCAGTGGAAACAGGGGATACGAGCAGTACTTC; CDR3aa: CASSGNRGYEQYF
abundance: -; d_gene: -; j_gene: TRBJ2-7; len: 12; v_gene: TRBV27; CDR3nt: TGTGCCAGCAGTTTAGGCGGCCACGAGCAGTACTTC; CDR3aa: CASSLGGHEQYF
abundance: -; d_gene: TRBD1; j_gene: TRBJ1-5; len: 18; v_gene: TRBV23-1; CDR3nt: TGCGCCAGCAGTCAATTGAGGGACAGCCCTTATAGCAATCAGCCCCAGCATTTT; CDR3aa: CASSQLRDSPYSNQPQHF
abundance: -; d_gene: TRBD2; j_gene: TRBJ2-1; len: 16; v_gene: TRBV4-2; CDR3nt: TGTGCCAGCAGTCCTCCCCGGCTAGCGGGAACCAATGAGCAGTTCTTC; CDR3aa: CASSPPRLAGTNEQFF
abundance: -; d_gene: -; j_gene: TRBJ1-2; len: 13; v_gene: TRBV28; CDR3nt: TGTGCCAGCACCTGGAGGTTAGGCTATGGCTACACCTTC; CDR3aa: CASTWRLGYGYTF
abundance: -; d_gene: TRBD2; j_gene: TRBJ2-5; len: 14; v_gene: TRBV6-1; CDR3nt: TGTGCCAGCAGAGCGGGGGGCAGCCAAGAGACCCAGTACTTC; CDR3aa: CASRAGGSQETQYF
abundance: -; d_gene: -; j_gene: TRBJ1-1; len: 14; v_gene: TRBV19; CDR3nt: TGTGCCAGTAGCTTCTGGAACAGGAACACTGAAGCTTTCTTT; CDR3aa: CASSFWNRNTEAFF
abundance: -; d_gene: -; j_gene: TRBJ2-3; len: 14; v_gene: TRBV15; CDR3nt: TGTGCCACCAGCAGTGGCAGGAGGAAAGATACGCAGTATTTT; CDR3aa: CATSSGRRKDTQYF
abundance: -; d_gene: TRBD1; j_gene: TRBJ1-2; len: 16; v_gene: TRBV7-9; CDR3nt: TGTGCCAGCAGCTTTGCCCCCGACAGGGCCCACCCTGGCTACACCTTC; CDR3aa: CASSFAPDRAHPGYTF
abundance: -; d_gene: -; j_gene: TRBJ2-1; len: 15; v_gene: TRBV11-2; CDR3nt: TGTGCCAGCAGCTTATCTGGGCCCGGGGGTGGTGAGCAGTTCTTC; CDR3aa: CASSLSGPGGGEQFF
abundance: -; d_gene: TRBD2; j_gene: TRBJ2-1; len: 15; v_gene: TRBV28; CDR3nt: TGTGCCAGCAGTACGAGCGGGATGGCTGGAAATGAGCAGTTCTTC; CDR3aa: CASSTSGMAGNEQFF
abundance: few; d_gene: -; j_gene: TRBJ2-3; len: 15; v_gene: TRBV11-2; CDR3nt: TGTGCCAGCAGCTTGGGGGGGCTCATCACAGATACGCAGTATTTT; CDR3aa: CASSLGGLITDTQYF
abundance: -; d_gene: TRBD1; j_gene: TRBJ1-5; len: 15; v_gene: TRBV7-8; CDR3nt: TGTGCCAGCAGCTTAGGGGACAGGGGGCGACAGCCCCAGCATTTT; CDR3aa: CASSLGDRGRQPQHF
abundance: -; d_gene: -; j_gene: TRBJ1-1; len: 13; v_gene: TRBV10-3; CDR3nt: TGTGCCATCAGTGAAAGGGTCGGGGTTGAAGCTTTCTTT; CDR3aa: CAISERVGVEAFF
abundance: -; d_gene: -; j_gene: TRBJ2-7; len: 15; v_gene: TRBV18; CDR3nt: TGTGCCAGCTCACCACTCCCTCCTACTAACTACGAGCAGTACTTC; CDR3aa: CASSPLPPTNYEQYF
abundance: -; d_gene: TRBD1; j_gene: TRBJ2-5; len: 14; v_gene: TRBV9; CDR3nt: TGTGCCAGCAGCGTAGGGGACAGGTCAGGGCCCCAGTACTTC; CDR3aa: CASSVGDRSGPQYF
abundance: -; d_gene: -; j_gene: TRBJ2-3; len: 12; v_gene: TRBV6-5; CDR3nt: TGTGCCAGCAGTGACACCGTAGCGGTGCAGTATTTT; CDR3aa: CASSDTVAVQYF
abundance: -; d_gene: TRBD1; j_gene: TRBJ1-5; len: 16; v_gene: TRBV28; CDR3nt: TGTGCCAGCAGTTTTTTGGACAGGGGGCTATATCAGCCCCAGCATTTT; CDR3aa: CASSFLDRGLYQPQHF
abundance: few; d_gene: TRBD2; j_gene: TRBJ2-2; len: 18; v_gene: TRBV4-3; CDR3nt: TGCGCCAGCAGCCAACCAGGACTAGCGGGAGAACACACCGGGGAGCTGTTTTTT; CDR3aa: CASSQPGLAGEHTGELFF
abundance: -; d_gene: -; j_gene: TRBJ1-5; len: 13; v_gene: TRBV18; CDR3nt: TGTGCCAGCTCAACAGGGTTAAATCAGCCCCAGCATTTT; CDR3aa: CASSTGLNQPQHF
abundance: -; d_gene: TRBD1; j_gene: TRBJ1-1; len: 13; v_gene: TRBV6-5; CDR3nt: TGTGCCAGCAGCCTACAACCCGGGACAGAGGTTTTCTTT; CDR3aa: CASSLQPGTEVFF
abundance: -; d_gene: -; j_gene: TRBJ1-2; len: 13; v_gene: TRBV5-1; CDR3nt: TGCGCCAGCACCGATGGACAGAACTATGGCTACACCTTC; CDR3aa: CASTDGQNYGYTF
abundance: -; d_gene: -; j_gene: TRBJ2-1; len: 17; v_gene: TRBV21-1; CDR3nt: TGTGCCAGCAGCAAAGTCCGGGACAGGGGGATTGATGGTGAGCAGTTCTTC; CDR3aa: CASSKVRDRGIDGEQFF
abundance: -; d_gene: -; j_gene: TRBJ2-7; len: 15; v_gene: TRBV15; CDR3nt: TGTGCCACCAGCAGAGACCGGCCGACAGCCTACGAGCAGTACTTC; CDR3aa: CATSRDRPTAYEQYF
abundance: few; d_gene: TRBD2; j_gene: TRBJ2-7; len: 16; v_gene: TRBV4-1; CDR3nt: TGCGCCAGCAGCCAAGATTACGGCGGGAGCGGCTACGAGCAGTACTTC; CDR3aa: CASSQDYGGSGYEQYF
abundance: -; d_gene: TRBD1; j_gene: TRBJ1-6; len: 14; v_gene: TRBV9; CDR3nt: TGTGCCAGCAGCGTGACAGGGGAGAATTCACCCCTCCACTTT; CDR3aa: CASSVTGENSPLHF
abundance: -; d_gene: TRBD1; j_gene: TRBJ2-7; len: 15; v_gene: TRBV7-9; CDR3nt: TGTGCCAGCAGCCAAGCTTCAGGGGGCGGTTACGAGCAGTACTTC; CDR3aa: CASSQASGGGYEQYF
abundance: once; d_gene: TRBD1; j_gene: TRBJ1-2; len: 14; v_gene: TRBV25-1; CDR3nt: TGTGCCAGCAGACTAGACGGGACAGGGATCTCCTACACCTTC; CDR3aa: CASRLDGTGISYTF
abundance: -; d_gene: -; j_gene: TRBJ2-2; len: 14; v_gene: TRBV7-2; CDR3nt: TGTGCCAGCAGCTTATTGGCTGGCACCGGGGAGCTGTTTTTT; CDR3aa: CASSLLAGTGELFF
abundance: -; d_gene: -; j_gene: TRBJ1-1; len: 15; v_gene: TRBV6-5; CDR3nt: TGTGCCAGCAGTTACTCGCGCGGGGGTCGAGCTGAAGCTTTCTTT; CDR3aa: CASSYSRGGRAEAFF
abundance: -; d_gene: TRBD2; j_gene: TRBJ2-1; len: 16; v_gene: TRBV10-3; CDR3nt: TGTGCCATCAGTTTCTCGCTAGCGGGAGCCTACAATGAGCAGTTCTTC; CDR3aa: CAISFSLAGAYNEQFF
abundance: -; d_gene: TRBD2; j_gene: TRBJ2-7; len: 13; v_gene: TRBV28; CDR3nt: TGTGCCAGCAGTTTCGGCGGGAGCGTCGAGCAGTACTTC; CDR3aa: CASSFGGSVEQYF
abundance: -; d_gene: TRBD1; j_gene: TRBJ2-6; len: 17; v_gene: TRBV15; CDR3nt: TGTGCCACCAGCAGAGGGACAGGAGGTACGGGGGCCAACGTCCTGACTTTC; CDR3aa: CATSRGTGGTGANVLTF
abundance: few; d_gene: -; j_gene: TRBJ1-6; len: 15; v_gene: TRBV27; CDR3nt: TGTGCCAGCAGTTTCGCCTGGGCAGGGAATTCACCCCTCCACTTT; CDR3aa: CASSFAWAGNSPLHF
abundance: -; d_gene: TRBD2; j_gene: TRBJ2-1; len: 20; v_gene: TRBV10-3; CDR3nt: TGTGCCATCAGTGAGTTCAGGACTAGCGGGAGGGCCGGGTCGTCTGGAGAGCAGTTCTTC; CDR3aa: CAISEFRTSGRAGSSGEQFF
abundance: few; d_gene: TRBD2; j_gene: TRBJ2-7; len: 13; v_gene: TRBV29-1; CDR3nt: TGCAGCGTTCTAAGCGGGGCACTCTACGAGCAGTACTTC; CDR3aa: CSVLSGALYEQYF
abundance: -; d_gene: -; j_gene: TRBJ2-7; len: 13; v_gene: TRBV7-9; CDR3nt: TGTGCCAGCAGCTTAGGGGAGGTCGGCGAGCAGTACTTC; CDR3aa: CASSLGEVGEQYF
abundance: -; d_gene: -; j_gene: TRBJ2-2; len: 14; v_gene: TRBV14; CDR3nt: TGTGCCAGCAGCCAATCCCCGAGCACCGGGGAGCTGTTTTTT; CDR3aa: CASSQSPSTGELFF
abundance: -; d_gene: TRBD2; j_gene: TRBJ2-3; len: 17; v_gene: TRBV7-3; CDR3nt: TGTGCCAGCAGCTTAGGGGCGGGAGGGGTCCCCGCAGATACGCAGTATTTT; CDR3aa: CASSLGAGGVPADTQYF
abundance: few; d_gene: TRBD1; j_gene: TRBJ2-7; len: 12; v_gene: TRBV27; CDR3nt: TGTGCCAGCAGTGACAGGGGGCGCGAGCAGTACTTC; CDR3aa: CASSDRGREQYF
abundance: -; d_gene: -; j_gene: TRBJ1-1; len: 14; v_gene: TRBV6-1; CDR3nt: TGTGCCAGCAGTGAAGCGAGGGGGATCACTGAAGCTTTCTTT; CDR3aa: CASSEARGITEAFF
abundance: -; d_gene: TRBD1; j_gene: TRBJ1-1; len: 15; v_gene: TRBV5-1; CDR3nt: TGCGCCAGCATCCCGGGACAGGGGACCCGCACTGAAGCTTTCTTT; CDR3aa: CASIPGQGTRTEAFF
abundance: -; d_gene: -; j_gene: TRBJ1-2; len: 14; v_gene: TRBV18; CDR3nt: TGTGCCAGCACCCAGGGTTTAGCTAACTATGGCTACACCTTC; CDR3aa: CASTQGLANYGYTF
abundance: -; d_gene: TRBD2; j_gene: TRBJ2-3; len: 15; v_gene: TRBV5-1; CDR3nt: TGCGCCAGCCACTCTAGCGGGGGGCAGGGGGATACGCAGTATTTT; CDR3aa: CASHSSGGQGDTQYF
abundance: medium-sized; d_gene: -; j_gene: TRBJ1-5; len: 15; v_gene: TRBV6-5; CDR3nt: TGTGCCAGCAGCCCACTCGGGTTCAGCAATCAGCCCCAGCATTTT; CDR3aa: CASSPLGFSNQPQHF
abundance: -; d_gene: -; j_gene: TRBJ1-4; len: 14; v_gene: TRBV30; CDR3nt: TGTGCCTGGGACCAGGGGAGGGCTAATGAAAAACTGTTTTTT; CDR3aa: CAWDQGRANEKLFF
abundance: -; d_gene: -; j_gene: TRBJ2-6; len: 18; v_gene: TRBV28; CDR3nt: TGTGCCAGCAGTTTAGATCTAGGGGCTATCTCTGGGGCCAACGTCCTGACTTTC; CDR3aa: CASSLDLGAISGANVLTF
abundance: -; d_gene: -; j_gene: TRBJ2-1; len: 15; v_gene: TRBV6-4; CDR3nt: TGTGCCAGCCCAAGGATAGACAGAAAACAACCCGAGCAGTTCTTC; CDR3aa: CASPRIDRKQPEQFF
abundance: -; d_gene: TRBD2; j_gene: TRBJ2-5; len: 16; v_gene: TRBV5-4; CDR3nt: TGTGCCAGCAGCCCCCGCGGGGGGGCTTCGGTTGAGACCCAGTACTTC; CDR3aa: CASSPRGGASVETQYF
abundance: -; d_gene: -; j_gene: TRBJ2-6; len: 15; v_gene: TRBV6-5; CDR3nt: TGTGCCAGCAGTTACGACAGTACGGGGGCCAACGTCCTGACTTTC; CDR3aa: CASSYDSTGANVLTF
abundance: -; d_gene: -; j_gene: TRBJ1-3; len: 15; v_gene: TRBV7-9; CDR3nt: TGTGCCAGCAGCGCAACGACATCTAGCGGAAACACCATATATTTT; CDR3aa: CASSATTSSGNTIYF